These 7 T cell receptor beta chains originate from one sample sequenced in a study of T cells expressing NK-cell markers. TCRdb reprocessed the 5' RACE reads and keeps a single row for each CDR3 protein, giving no DNA. The repertoire table contains some 450,000 distinct CDR3 sequences. Sequencing was performed on blood T cells: a sorted CD56 or NKG2C T cell subset, CD4+ or CD8+ T cells, or bulk PBMC T cells (not recorded which). The source of these receptors is a woman aged 18 to 75 in good health.

The J gene is TRBJ2-3, the V gene TRBV12-3 or TRBV12-4; TCRdb picks TRBD1, but there is no DNA to check that call. CDR3 length: 16 amino acids. CDR3 protein: CASSLGAGRGTDTQYF.

The V gene is TRBV9, the J gene TRBJ2-2; TCRdb picks TRBD1, but there is no DNA to check that call. Germline V gives CDR1 SGDLS, CDR2 YYNGEE. This CDR3 has 13 residues. CDR3 sequence: CASSSGGTGELFF.

The chain employs TRBV2 and TRBJ2-1; no DNA is available, so the TRBD2 call from TCRdb remains unchecked. The CDR3 is made up of 14 amino acids. The germline gives CDR1 SNHLY, CDR2 FYNNEI. The CDR3 sequence is CASGFTSGYNEQFF.

This CDR3 reads CSVTPLGPQETQYF. V and J are TRBV29-1 and TRBJ2-5; TCRdb lists TRBD1, though no DNA is available to test this call. Germline V gives CDR1 SQVTM, CDR2 ANQGSEA. The CDR3 covers 14 residues.

The chain links TRBV15 to TRBJ1-5. The CDR3 is 16 amino acids. Germline CDR1 reads LNHNV; CDR2 reads YYDKDF (reference sequence). CDR3 in amino acids: CATSRDYPGGNQPQHF.

The rearrangement links TRBV21-1 to TRBJ2-1; the D call from TCRdb, TRBD2, cannot be confirmed without DNA. TRBV21-1 is deemed a pseudogene. The CDR3 covers 16 residues. CDR3 amino acids: CASSYPRGLGEDEQFF.

The J gene is TRBJ1-5, the V gene TRBV24-1; as DNA is missing, the TRBD1 call by TCRdb cannot be tested. Germline loops: CDR1 KGHDR, CDR2 SFDVKD. The CDR3 extends over 15 amino acids. CDR3 in amino acids: CATSESTVSNQPQHF.